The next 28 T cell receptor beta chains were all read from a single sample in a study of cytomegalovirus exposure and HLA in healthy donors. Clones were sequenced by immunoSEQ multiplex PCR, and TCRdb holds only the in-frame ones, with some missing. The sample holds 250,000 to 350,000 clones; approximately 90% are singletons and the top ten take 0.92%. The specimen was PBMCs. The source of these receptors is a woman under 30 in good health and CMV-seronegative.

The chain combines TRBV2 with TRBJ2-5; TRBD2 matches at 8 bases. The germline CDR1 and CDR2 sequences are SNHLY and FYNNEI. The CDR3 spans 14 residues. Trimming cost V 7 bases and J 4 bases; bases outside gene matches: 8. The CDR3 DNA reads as TGTGCCAGCAATACGGGAGGGCCCGTAGAGACCCAGTACTTC. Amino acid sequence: CASNTGGPVETQYF.

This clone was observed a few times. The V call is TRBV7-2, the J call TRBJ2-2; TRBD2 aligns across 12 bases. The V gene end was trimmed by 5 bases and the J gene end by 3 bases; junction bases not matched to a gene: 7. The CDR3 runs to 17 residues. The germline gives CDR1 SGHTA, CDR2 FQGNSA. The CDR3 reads CASSQLLAGGDTGELFF. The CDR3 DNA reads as TGTGCCAGCAGCCAGTTACTAGCGGGAGGCGACACCGGGGAGCTGTTTTTT.

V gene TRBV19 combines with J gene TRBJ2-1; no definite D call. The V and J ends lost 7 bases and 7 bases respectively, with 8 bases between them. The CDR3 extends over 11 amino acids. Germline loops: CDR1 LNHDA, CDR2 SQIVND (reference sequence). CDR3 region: CASKLENEQFF. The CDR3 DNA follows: TGTGCCAGTAAACTCGAAAATGAGCAGTTCTTC.

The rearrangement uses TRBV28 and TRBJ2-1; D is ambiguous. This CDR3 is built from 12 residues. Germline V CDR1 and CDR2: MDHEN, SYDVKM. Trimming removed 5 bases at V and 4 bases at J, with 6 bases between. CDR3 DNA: TGTGCCAGCAGTCCACAATACAATGAGCAGTTCTTC. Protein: CASSPQYNEQFF.

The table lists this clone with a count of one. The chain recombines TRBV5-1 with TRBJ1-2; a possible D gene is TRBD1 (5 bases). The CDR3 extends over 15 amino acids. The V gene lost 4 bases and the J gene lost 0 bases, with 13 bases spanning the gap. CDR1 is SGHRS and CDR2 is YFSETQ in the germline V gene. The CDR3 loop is CASSRGGITNYGYTF. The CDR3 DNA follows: TGCGCCAGCAGCCGGGGGGGGATAACTAACTATGGCTACACCTTC.

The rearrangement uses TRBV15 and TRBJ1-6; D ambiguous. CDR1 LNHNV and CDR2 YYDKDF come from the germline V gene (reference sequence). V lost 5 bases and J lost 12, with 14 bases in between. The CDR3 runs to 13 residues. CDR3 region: CATSPRLAEPLHF. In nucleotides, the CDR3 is TGTGCCACCAGCCCCCGTCTAGCTGAACCCCTCCACTTT.

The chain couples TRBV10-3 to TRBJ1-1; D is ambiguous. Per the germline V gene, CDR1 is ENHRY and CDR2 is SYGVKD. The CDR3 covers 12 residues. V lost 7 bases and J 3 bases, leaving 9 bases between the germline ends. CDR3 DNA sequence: TGTGCCATCAAAGCGAGGGACACTGAAGCTTTCTTT. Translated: CAIKARDTEAFF.

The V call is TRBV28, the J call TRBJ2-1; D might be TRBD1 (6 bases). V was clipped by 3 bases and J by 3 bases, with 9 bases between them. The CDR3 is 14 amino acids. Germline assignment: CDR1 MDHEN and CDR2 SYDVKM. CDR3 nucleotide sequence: TGTGCCAGCAGTTTTCGACAGGTCTACAATGAGCAGTTCTTC. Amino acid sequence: CASSFRQVYNEQFF.

The CDR3 DNA reads TGTGCCAGCAGACCCGGACAGGGGGGAGAGACCCAGTACTTC. Translated: CASRPGQGGETQYF. The J gene is TRBJ2-5, the V gene TRBV7-3, with 10 bases that match TRBD1. Germline CDR1 and CDR2: SGHTA and FQGTGA. V shed 6 bases, J shed 4 bases, and the junction held 5 bases outside the gene matches. CDR3 size: 14 residues. The complete variable domain, with remaining parts taken from reference TRBV7-3 and TRBJ2-5, reads GAGVSQTPSNKVTEKGKYVELRCDPISGHTALYWYRQSLGQGPEFLIYFQGTGAADDSGLPNDRFFAVRPEGSVSTLKIQRTERGDSAVYLCASRPGQGGETQYFGPGTRLLVL.

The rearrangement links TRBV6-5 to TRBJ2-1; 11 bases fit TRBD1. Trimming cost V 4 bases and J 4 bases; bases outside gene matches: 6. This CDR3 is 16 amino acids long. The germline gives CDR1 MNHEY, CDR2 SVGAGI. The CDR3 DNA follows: TGTGCCAGCAGTTCTCCCGGACAGGGGGCTTACAATGAGCAGTTCTTC. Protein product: CASSSPGQGAYNEQFF.

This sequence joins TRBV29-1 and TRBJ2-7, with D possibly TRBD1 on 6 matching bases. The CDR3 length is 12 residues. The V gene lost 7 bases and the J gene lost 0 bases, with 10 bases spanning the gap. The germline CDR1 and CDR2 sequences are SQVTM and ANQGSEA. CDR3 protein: CSAGTSSYEQYF. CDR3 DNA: TGCAGCGCGGGGACATCCTCCTACGAGCAGTACTTC.

Here the CDR3 DNA reads TGTGCCAGCAGCAATCCCGGAGCGCGATTCGGTGTCGACACTGAAGCTTTCTTT. Translating gives CASSNPGARFGVDTEAFF. This sequence joins TRBV21-1 and TRBJ1-1. TRBV21-1 represents a pseudogene. This CDR3 has 18 residues.

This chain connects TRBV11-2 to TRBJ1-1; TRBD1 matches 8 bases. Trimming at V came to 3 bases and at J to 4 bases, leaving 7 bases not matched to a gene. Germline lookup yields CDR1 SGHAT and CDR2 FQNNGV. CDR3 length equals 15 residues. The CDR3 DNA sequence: TGTGCCAGCAGCTTCGGGGCAGGGGGCTTCACTGAAGCTTTCTTT. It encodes CASSFGAGGFTEAFF.

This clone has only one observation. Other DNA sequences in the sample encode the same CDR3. The CDR3 region is CASSLATGNEQYF. The CDR3 DNA reads TGCGCCAGCAGCTTGGCGACAGGAAACGAGCAGTACTTC. This chain uses TRBV5-1 with TRBJ2-7; D is possibly TRBD1 (6 bases). The CDR3 sequence is 13 residues long. V was cut by 0 bases and J by 5 bases, with 9 bases left in between. Germline lookup yields CDR1 SGHRS and CDR2 YFSETQ.

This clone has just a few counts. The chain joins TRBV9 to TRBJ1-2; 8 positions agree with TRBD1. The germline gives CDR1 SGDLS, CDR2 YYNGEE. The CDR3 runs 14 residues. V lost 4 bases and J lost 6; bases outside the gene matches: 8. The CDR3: CASSIYSTGDGYTF. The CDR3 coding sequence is TGTGCCAGCAGCATATACTCGACAGGGGATGGCTACACCTTC.

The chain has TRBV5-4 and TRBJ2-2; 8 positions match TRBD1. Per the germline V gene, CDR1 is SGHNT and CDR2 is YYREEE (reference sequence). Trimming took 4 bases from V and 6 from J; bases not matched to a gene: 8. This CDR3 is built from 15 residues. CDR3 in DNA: TGTGCCAGCAGCGTGACAGGGGTCAGCGCCGGGGAGCTGTTTTTT. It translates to CASSVTGVSAGELFF.

DNA of the CDR3: TGTGCCAGCAGCTTCACCAACAGGGGGCGAGGTTCGGACACTGAAGCTTTCTTT. Amino acids: CASSFTNRGRGSDTEAFF. This chain connects TRBV13 to TRBJ1-1, with 9 bases lining up with TRBD1. Germline V gene data show CDR1 as PRHDT and CDR2 as FYEKMQ (reference sequence). Losses at the gene ends were 3 bases for V and 3 bases for J; bases not matched to a gene: 14. The CDR3 has 18 amino acids.

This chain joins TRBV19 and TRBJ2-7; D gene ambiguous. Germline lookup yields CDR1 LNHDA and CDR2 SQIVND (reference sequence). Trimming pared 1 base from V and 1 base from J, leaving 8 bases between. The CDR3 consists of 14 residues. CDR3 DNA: TGTGCCAGTAGTATAGGCCCGGGTTCCTACGAGCAGTACTTC. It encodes CASSIGPGSYEQYF.

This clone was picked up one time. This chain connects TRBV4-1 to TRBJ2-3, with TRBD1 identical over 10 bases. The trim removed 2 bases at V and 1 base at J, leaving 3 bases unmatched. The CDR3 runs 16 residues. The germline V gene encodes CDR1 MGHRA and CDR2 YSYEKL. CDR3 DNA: TGCGCCAGCAGCCAACCGACAGGGGGCCGCACAGATACGCAGTATTTT. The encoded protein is CASSQPTGGRTDTQYF.

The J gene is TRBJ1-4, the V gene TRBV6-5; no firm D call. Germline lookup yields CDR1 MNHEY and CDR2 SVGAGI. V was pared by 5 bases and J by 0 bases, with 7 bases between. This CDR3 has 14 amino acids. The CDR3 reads CASSTGTTNEKLFF. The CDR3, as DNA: TGTGCCAGCAGTACCGGGACAACTAATGAAAAACTGTTTTTT.

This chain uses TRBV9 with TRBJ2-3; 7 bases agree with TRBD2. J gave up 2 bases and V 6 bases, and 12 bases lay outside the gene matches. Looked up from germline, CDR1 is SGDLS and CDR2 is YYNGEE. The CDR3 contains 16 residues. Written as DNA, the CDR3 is TGTGCCAGCACCAACGGGGGGAACCCCCTCACAGATACGCAGTATTTT. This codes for CASTNGGNPLTDTQYF.

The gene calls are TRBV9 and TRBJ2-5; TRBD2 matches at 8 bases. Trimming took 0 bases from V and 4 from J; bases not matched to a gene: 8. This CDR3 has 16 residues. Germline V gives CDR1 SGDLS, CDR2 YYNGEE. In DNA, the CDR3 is TGTGCCAGCAGCGTAGCTGCGGGACTAGTGGGAGAGACCCAGTACTTC. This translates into CASSVAAGLVGETQYF. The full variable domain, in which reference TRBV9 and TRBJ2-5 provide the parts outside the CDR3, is DSGVTQTPKHLITATGQRVTLRCSPRSGDLSVYWYQQSLDQGLQFLIQYYNGEERAKGNILERFSAQQFPDLHSELNLSSLELGDSALYFCASSVAAGLVGETQYFGPGTRLLVL.

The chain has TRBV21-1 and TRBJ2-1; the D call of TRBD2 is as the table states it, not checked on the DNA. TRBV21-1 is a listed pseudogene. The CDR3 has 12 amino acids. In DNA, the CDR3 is TGTGCCAGCAGCAAAGTAGAGGTTGAGCAGTTCTTC. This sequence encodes CASSKVEVEQFF.

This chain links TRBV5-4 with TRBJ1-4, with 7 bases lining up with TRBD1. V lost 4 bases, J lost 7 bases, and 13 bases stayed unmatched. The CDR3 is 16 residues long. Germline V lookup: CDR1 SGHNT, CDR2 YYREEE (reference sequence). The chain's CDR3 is CASSNRQGGSREKLFF. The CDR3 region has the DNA TGTGCCAGCAGCAACAGACAGGGCGGAAGTCGTGAAAAACTGTTTTTT.

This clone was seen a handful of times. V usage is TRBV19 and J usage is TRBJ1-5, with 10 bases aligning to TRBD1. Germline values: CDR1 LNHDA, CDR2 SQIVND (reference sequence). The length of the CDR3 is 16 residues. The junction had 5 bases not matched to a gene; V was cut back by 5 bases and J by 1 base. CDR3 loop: CASSETGGLSNQPQHF. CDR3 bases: TGTGCCAGTAGTGAGACAGGGGGCCTGAGCAATCAGCCCCAGCATTTT.

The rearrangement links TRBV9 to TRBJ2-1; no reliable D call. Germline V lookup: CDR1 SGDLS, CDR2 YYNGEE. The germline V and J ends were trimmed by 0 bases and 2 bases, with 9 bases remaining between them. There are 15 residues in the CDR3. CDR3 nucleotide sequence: TGTGCCAGCAGCGTAGATGCGGTTACCTACAATGAGCAGTTCTTC. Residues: CASSVDAVTYNEQFF.

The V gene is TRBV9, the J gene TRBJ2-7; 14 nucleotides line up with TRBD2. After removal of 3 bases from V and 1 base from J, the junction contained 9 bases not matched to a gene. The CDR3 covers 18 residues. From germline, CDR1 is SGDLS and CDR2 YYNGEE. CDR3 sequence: CASSGPGLAGAGSYEQYF. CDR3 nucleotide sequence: TGTGCCAGCAGCGGGCCGGGACTAGCGGGAGCGGGATCCTACGAGCAGTACTTC.

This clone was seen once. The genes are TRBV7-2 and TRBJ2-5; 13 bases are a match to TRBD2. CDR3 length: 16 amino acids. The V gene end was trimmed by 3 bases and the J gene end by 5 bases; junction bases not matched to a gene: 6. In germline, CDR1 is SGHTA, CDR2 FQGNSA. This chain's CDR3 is CASSFAGLAGVETQYF. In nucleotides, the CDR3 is TGTGCCAGCAGCTTCGCAGGACTAGCGGGAGTTGAGACCCAGTACTTC.